This T cell receptor beta chain stems from a study of blood T cell repertoires in COVID-19. Whole-study context: Material from acute and convalescent COVID-19 was sourced from the United States, Italy and Spain. The analysed material was cDNA or gDNA that came from T cells, B-cell-depleted T cells, or PBMCs.

Clones were sequenced by immunoSEQ multiplex PCR, and TCRdb holds only the in-frame ones, with some missing. The sample carries around 99,000 clones, less than 85% recorded once. Sample: peripheral blood. This TCR was recovered from a woman at least 80 years old with active or convalescent COVID-19.

This chain's CDR3 is CASSDRGLAATDTQYF. CDR3 bases: TGCGCCAGCAGTGACCGGGGACTAGCGGCCACAGATACGCAGTATTTT. V gene TRBV10-1 combines with J gene TRBJ2-3, with 11 bases lining up with TRBD2. The CDR3 has 16 amino acids. The V and J ends lost 3 bases and 2 bases, in that order; junction bases with no gene match: 4. The V gene's germline CDR1 is WNHNN and CDR2 SYGVQD (reference sequence).